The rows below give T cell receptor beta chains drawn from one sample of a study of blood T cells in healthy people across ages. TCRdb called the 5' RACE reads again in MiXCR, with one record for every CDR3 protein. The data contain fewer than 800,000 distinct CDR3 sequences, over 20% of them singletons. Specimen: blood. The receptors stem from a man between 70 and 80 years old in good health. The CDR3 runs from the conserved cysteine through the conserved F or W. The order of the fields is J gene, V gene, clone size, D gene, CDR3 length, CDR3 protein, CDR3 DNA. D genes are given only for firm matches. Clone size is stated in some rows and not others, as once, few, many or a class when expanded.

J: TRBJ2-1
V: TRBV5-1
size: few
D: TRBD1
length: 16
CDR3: CASSSSGTGAFNEQFF
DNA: TGCGCCAGCAGCTCGTCCGGGACAGGGGCATTCAATGAGCAGTTCTTC

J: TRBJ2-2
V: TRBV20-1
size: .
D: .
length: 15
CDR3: CSASRGTPNTGELFF
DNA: TGCAGTGCTTCGCGGGGGACACCGAACACCGGGGAGCTGTTTTTT

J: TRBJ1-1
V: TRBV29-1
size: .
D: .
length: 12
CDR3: CSVSHANTEAFF
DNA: TGCAGCGTTTCCCACGCGAACACTGAAGCTTTCTTT

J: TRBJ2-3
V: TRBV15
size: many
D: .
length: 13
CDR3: CATSGGLTDTQYF
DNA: TGTGCCACCAGCGGGGGTCTCACAGATACGCAGTATTTT

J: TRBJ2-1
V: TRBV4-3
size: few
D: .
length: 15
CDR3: CASSQGGSPYNEQFF
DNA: TGCGCCAGCAGCCAAGGGGGTAGTCCCTACAATGAGCAGTTCTTC

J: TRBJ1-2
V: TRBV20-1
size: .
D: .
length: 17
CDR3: CSAPEGPGRGDYGGYTF
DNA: TGCAGTGCCCCAGAAGGTCCGGGACGAGGGGACTACGGTGGCTACACCTTC

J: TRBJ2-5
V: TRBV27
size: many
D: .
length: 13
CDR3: CATGIAPRETQYF
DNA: TGTGCCACCGGAATAGCTCCCAGGGAGACCCAGTACTTC

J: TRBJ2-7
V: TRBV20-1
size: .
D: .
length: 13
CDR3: CSARRLEGYEQYF
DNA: TGCAGTGCTAGGAGGTTAGAGGGATACGAGCAGTACTTC

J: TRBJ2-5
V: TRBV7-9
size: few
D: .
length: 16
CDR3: CASSLSGSGNQETQYF
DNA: TGTGCCAGCAGCTTAAGCGGGTCGGGCAACCAAGAGACCCAGTACTTC

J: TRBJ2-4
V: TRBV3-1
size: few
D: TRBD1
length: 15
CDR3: CASSQWDRVKNIQYF
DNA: TGTGCCAGCAGCCAATGGGACAGGGTTAAGAACATTCAGTACTTC

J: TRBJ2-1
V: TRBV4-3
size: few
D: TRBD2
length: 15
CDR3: CASSQGIAGGDEQFF
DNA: TGCGCCAGCAGCCAAGGGATAGCGGGAGGGGATGAGCAGTTCTTC

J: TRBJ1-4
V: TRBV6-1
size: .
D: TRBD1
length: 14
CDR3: CASSGTGVGEKLFF
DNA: TGTGCCAGCAGCGGGACAGGGGTTGGGGAAAAACTGTTTTTT

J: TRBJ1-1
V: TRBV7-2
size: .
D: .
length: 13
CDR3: CASSFLQGSEAFF
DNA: TGTGCCAGCAGCTTCCTACAGGGCTCTGAAGCTTTCTTT

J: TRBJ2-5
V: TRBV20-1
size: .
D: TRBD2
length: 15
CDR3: CSARGLAGLEETQYF
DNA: TGCAGTGCCCGGGGACTAGCGGGACTTGAAGAGACCCAGTACTTC

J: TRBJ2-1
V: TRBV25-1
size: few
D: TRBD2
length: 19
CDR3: CASSETKVGTSGIYNEQFF
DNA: TGTGCCAGCAGTGAAACTAAGGTCGGGACTAGCGGGATCTACAATGAGCAGTTCTTC

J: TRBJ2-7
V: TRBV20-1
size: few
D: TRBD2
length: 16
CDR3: CSAREGTSGRGYEQYF
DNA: TGCAGTGCTAGAGAAGGGACTAGCGGGAGAGGGTACGAGCAGTACTTC

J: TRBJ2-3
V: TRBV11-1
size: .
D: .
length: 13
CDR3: CASSVPDGDTQYF
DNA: TGTGCCAGCAGCGTCCCGGACGGGGATACGCAGTATTTT

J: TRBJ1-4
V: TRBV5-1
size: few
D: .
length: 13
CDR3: CASSLEAREKLFF
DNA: TGCGCCAGCAGCTTGGAGGCTCGGGAAAAACTGTTTTTT

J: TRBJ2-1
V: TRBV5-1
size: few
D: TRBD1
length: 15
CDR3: CASSIDGTAYNEQFF
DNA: TGCGCCAGCAGTATAGACGGGACAGCATACAATGAGCAGTTCTTC

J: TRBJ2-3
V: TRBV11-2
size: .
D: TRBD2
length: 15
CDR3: CASSDSGREFDTQYF
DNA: TGTGCCAGCAGCGATAGCGGGAGAGAGTTCGATACGCAGTATTTT

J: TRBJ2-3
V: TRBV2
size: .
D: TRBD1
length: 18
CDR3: CASSEGLSGGTFTDTQYF
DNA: TGTGCCAGCAGTGAGGGCCTTTCAGGGGGCACTTTCACAGATACGCAGTATTTT

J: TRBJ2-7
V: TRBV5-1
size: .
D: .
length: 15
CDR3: CASSLAGTQSYEQYF
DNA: TGCGCCAGCAGCTTGGCCGGGACACAATCCTACGAGCAGTACTTC

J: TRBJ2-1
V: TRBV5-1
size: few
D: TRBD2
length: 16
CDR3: CASSLAAGGPHNEQFF
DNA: TGCGCCAGCAGCTTGGCGGCGGGAGGACCCCACAATGAGCAGTTCTTC

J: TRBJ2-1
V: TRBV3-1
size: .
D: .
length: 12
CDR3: CASSQLINEQFF
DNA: TGTGCCAGCAGCCAACTCATAAATGAGCAGTTCTTC

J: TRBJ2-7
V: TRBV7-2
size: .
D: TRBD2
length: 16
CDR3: CASGTSGSPSSYEQYF
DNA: TGTGCCAGCGGGACTAGCGGGAGCCCCAGCTCCTACGAGCAGTACTTC

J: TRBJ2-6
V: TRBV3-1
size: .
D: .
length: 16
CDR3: CASSPTRSAGANVLTF
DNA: TGTGCCAGCAGCCCGACTAGGAGCGCTGGGGCCAACGTCCTGACTTTC

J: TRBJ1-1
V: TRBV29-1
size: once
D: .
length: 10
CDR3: CSVRNSEAFF
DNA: TGCAGCGTGCGAAACTCTGAAGCTTTCTTT

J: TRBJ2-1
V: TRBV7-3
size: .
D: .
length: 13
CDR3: CASSQVADNEQFF
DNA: TGTGCCAGCAGCCAAGTAGCGGACAATGAGCAGTTCTTC

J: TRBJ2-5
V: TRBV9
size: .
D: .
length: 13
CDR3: CASSAHGGTEQYF
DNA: TGTGCCAGCAGCGCCCACGGGGGGACAGAGCAGTACTTC

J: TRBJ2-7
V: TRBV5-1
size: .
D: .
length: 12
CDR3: CASSRHQGEQYF
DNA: TGCGCCAGCAGCAGACACCAAGGAGAGCAGTACTTC

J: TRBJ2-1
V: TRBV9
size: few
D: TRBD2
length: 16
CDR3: CASSGRAGGPYNEQFF
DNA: TGTGCCAGCAGCGGCAGAGCGGGAGGGCCCTACAATGAGCAGTTCTTC

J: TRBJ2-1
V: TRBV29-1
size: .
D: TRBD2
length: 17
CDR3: CSAILTSGRLEDNEQFF
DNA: TGCAGCGCCATTTTGACTAGCGGGAGATTGGAAGACAATGAGCAGTTCTTC

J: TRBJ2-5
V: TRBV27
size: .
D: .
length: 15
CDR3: CASSSAGSAGETQYF
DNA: TGTGCCAGCAGTTCTGCCGGCTCAGCAGGAGAGACCCAGTACTTC

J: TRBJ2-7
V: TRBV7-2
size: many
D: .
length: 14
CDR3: CASSLDGQAYEQYF
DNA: TGTGCCAGCAGCTTAGATGGCCAAGCCTACGAGCAGTACTTC

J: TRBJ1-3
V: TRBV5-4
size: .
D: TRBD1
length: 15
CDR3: CASSQDRASGNTIYF
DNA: TGTGCCAGCAGTCAGGACAGGGCCTCTGGAAACACCATATATTTT

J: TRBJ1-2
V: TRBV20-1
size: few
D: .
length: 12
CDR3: CSARQGIFGYTF
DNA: TGCAGTGCTAGACAGGGAATATTCGGCTACACCTTC

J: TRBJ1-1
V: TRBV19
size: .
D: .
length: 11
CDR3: CASSWYTEAFF
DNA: TGTGCCAGTAGTTGGTACACTGAAGCTTTCTTT

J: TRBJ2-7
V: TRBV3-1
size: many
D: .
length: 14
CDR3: CASSISSGSYEQYF
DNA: TGTGCCAGCAGTATCAGTTCGGGATCCTACGAGCAGTACTTC

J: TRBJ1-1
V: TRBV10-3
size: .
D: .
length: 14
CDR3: CAISEQGLNTEAFF
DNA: TGTGCCATCAGCGAACAGGGTTTGAACACTGAAGCTTTCTTT

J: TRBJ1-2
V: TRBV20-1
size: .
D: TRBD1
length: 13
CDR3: CSASKDRVLGYTF
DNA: TGCAGTGCTAGCAAGGACAGGGTTCTAGGCTACACCTTC

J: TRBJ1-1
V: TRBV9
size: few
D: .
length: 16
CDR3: CASSVGGGTVDTEAFF
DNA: TGTGCCAGCAGCGTAGGGGGGGGGACGGTGGACACTGAAGCTTTCTTT

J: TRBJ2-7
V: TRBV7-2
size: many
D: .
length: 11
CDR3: CASSFAYEQYF
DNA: TGCGCCAGCAGCTTCGCCTACGAGCAGTACTTC

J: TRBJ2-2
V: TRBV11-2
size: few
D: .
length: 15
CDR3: CASSPGSKNTGELFF
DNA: TGTGCCAGCAGCCCCGGGTCAAAGAACACCGGGGAGCTGTTTTTT

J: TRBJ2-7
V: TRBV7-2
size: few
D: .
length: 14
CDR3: CASSKASDTYEQYF
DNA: TGTGCCAGCAGCAAAGCTAGCGACACCTACGAGCAGTACTTC

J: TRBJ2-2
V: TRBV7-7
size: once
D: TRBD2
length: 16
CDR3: CASSPRGSGGTGELFF
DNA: TGTGCTAGCAGCCCTCGGGGGAGCGGGGGCACCGGGGAGCTGTTTTTT

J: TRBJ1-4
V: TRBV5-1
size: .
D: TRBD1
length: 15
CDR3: CASSLGSGGDEKLFF
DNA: TGCGCCAGCAGCTTGGGATCAGGGGGCGATGAAAAACTGTTTTTT

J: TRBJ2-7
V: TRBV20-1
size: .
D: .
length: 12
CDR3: CSAPWVGNEQYF
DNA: TGCAGTGCCCCCTGGGTCGGGAACGAGCAGTACTTC

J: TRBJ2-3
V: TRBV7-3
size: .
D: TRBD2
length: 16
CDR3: CASSLKAGVSTDTQYF
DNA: TGTGCCAGCAGCTTAAAAGCGGGGGTTAGCACAGATACGCAGTATTTT

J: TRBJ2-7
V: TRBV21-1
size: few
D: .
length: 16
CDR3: CASSRLLAGGFMEQYF
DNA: TGTGCCAGCAGCAGGCTGCTAGCGGGGGGGTTCATGGAGCAGTACTTC

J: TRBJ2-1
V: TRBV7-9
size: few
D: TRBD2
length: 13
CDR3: CASILAGDFEQFF
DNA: TGTGCCAGCATCCTAGCGGGAGATTTTGAGCAGTTCTTC

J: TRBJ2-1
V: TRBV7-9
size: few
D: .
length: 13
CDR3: CASKGEGSNEQFF
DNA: TGTGCCAGCAAGGGTGAGGGTAGCAATGAGCAGTTCTTC